This TCR beta chain was sequenced for a study of shared clonotypes between healthy human individuals. Findings and caveats of the study: Several donors showed sharing of 4.5% to 5% of naive CD4 clonotypes.

Germline loops: CDR1 MDHEN, CDR2 SYDVKM. Trimming pared 6 bases from V and 7 bases from J, leaving 15 bases between. The CDR3 sequence is 14 residues long. Clones were read by immunoSEQ multiplex PCR, and TCRdb kept only the in-frame ones, dropping some. The table includes 2 million to 2.5 million clones, over 85% detected once. This clone is a singleton in its sample. Its antigen is undetermined. Within the sample, other DNA sequences also encode this same CDR3. Input material: naive CD4+ T cells from PBMCs. Noted subset: CD45RA+ positively selected. The V call is TRBV28, the J call TRBJ1-4, with a possible D match to TRBD1 (5 bases). The receptor was isolated from a man between 18 and 35 years old in good health. Some clones in this sample may be carry-over from other donors' samples. CDR3 protein: CASSPRVRGEKLFF. The CDR3, as DNA: TGTGCCAGCAGCCCCAGGGTGAGAGGTGAAAAACTGTTTTTT.